One and the same sample provided the 19 T cell receptor beta chains below, sequenced in a study of T-cell memory formation after mild COVID-19. TCRdb reprocessed the 5' RACE reads with MiXCR, giving one entry per CDR3 protein. The sample records 250,000 to 300,000 distinct CDR3 sequences, under 20% being singletons. The sample was PBMCs or a T cell subset sorted from them (not recorded which). These receptors came from a man aged 18 to 29 who had mild COVID-19 (a few samples of this study predate the infection). Cell type and time point are not known.

The rearrangement joins TRBV4-2 to TRBJ1-1; the D gene is possibly TRBD1 (5 bases). Trimming removed 4 bases at V and 5 bases at J, with 14 bases between. The CDR3 runs 14 residues. Per germline, CDR1 LGHNA and CDR2 YNFKEQ. CDR3 sequence (DNA): TGTGCCAGCAGCCGCCTCGGAGGGGAAACTGAAGCTTTCTTT. Translating gives CASSRLGGETEAFF.

There are a few counts of this clonotype. This sequence joins TRBV4-1 and TRBJ2-7, with D perhaps matching TRBD2 (6 bases). V was trimmed by 4 bases and J by 13 bases, leaving 17 bases between them. CDR3 length equals 12 residues. Germline values: CDR1 MGHRA, CDR2 YSYEKL. The CDR3 coding sequence is TGCGCCAGCAGCCCCGTCGGAGGGTCGATATACGTC. This sequence encodes CASSPVGGSIYV.

The rearrangement uses TRBV15 and TRBJ1-2; D remains unclear. The CDR3 runs to 14 residues. Trimming pared 3 bases from V and 4 bases from J, leaving 12 bases between. Germline CDR1 reads LNHNV; CDR2 reads YYDKDF (reference sequence). CDR3 region: CATSRDERLYGYTF. DNA for the CDR3: TGTGCCACCAGCAGGGACGAACGCCTCTATGGCTACACCTTC.

This clonotype was seen a handful of times. The chain is built from TRBV9 and TRBJ1-6; 9 positions match TRBD1. V lost 3 bases and J lost 8; bases outside the gene matches: 6. Germline values: CDR1 SGDLS, CDR2 YYNGEE. The CDR3 covers 15 residues. CDR3 sequence: CASSATGGRYSPLHF. As DNA, the CDR3 is TGTGCCAGCAGCGCTACAGGGGGCAGGTATTCACCCCTCCACTTT.

V gene TRBV9 combines with J gene TRBJ2-5, with 9 positions matching TRBD1. Per the germline V gene, CDR1 is SGDLS and CDR2 is YYNGEE. V trimming: 2 bases; J trimming: 5 bases; junction bases outside the gene matches: 10. CDR3 length equals 16 residues. In DNA, the CDR3 is TGTGCCAGCAGCGTCCTGGGGACAGGGAGTACGGAGACCCAGTACTTC. Its translation is CASSVLGTGSTETQYF. Looking up the rest from reference TRBV9 and TRBJ2-5 gives the full variable domain: DSGVTQTPKHLITATGQRVTLRCSPRSGDLSVYWYQQSLDQGLQFLIQYYNGEERAKGNILERFSAQQFPDLHSELNLSSLELGDSALYFCASSVLGTGSTETQYFGPGTRLLVL.

This clonotype was found many times. The chain is built from TRBV7-2 and TRBJ1-5; unclear D gene. The V gene lost 3 bases and the J gene lost 9 bases, with 9 bases spanning the gap. The CDR3 loop spans 12 amino acids. The germline V gene has CDR1 SGHTA and CDR2 FQGNSA. Here the CDR3 DNA reads TGTGCCAGCAGCTTCCTATCTATGCCCCAGCATTTT. Translating gives CASSFLSMPQHF.

In this sample, this clonotype turned up many times. This chain links TRBV5-1 with TRBJ1-1, with TRBD1 as a possible D gene (5 bases). Germline CDR1 is SGHRS and CDR2 is YFSETQ. Trimming took 3 bases from V and 5 from J, leaving 11 bases between them. This CDR3 contains 13 residues. The CDR3 DNA follows: TGCGCCAGCAGCTGGGGCTGGGGGACTGAAGCTTTCTTT. Translating it yields CASSWGWGTEAFF.

This clonotype was observed at least ten times. V usage is TRBV6-5 and J usage is TRBJ2-1; D gene unclear. The CDR3 loop spans 12 amino acids. Germline CDR1 MNHEY, CDR2 SVGAGI. V dropped 6 bases and J dropped 6 bases, with 9 bases sitting between them. Here the CDR3 DNA reads TGTGCCAGCAGCGACACGGGCAATGAGCAGTTCTTC. Translating it yields CASSDTGNEQFF.

The chain joins TRBV11-2 to TRBJ2-6; weak D call: TRBD2 (6 bases). The V gene's germline CDR1 is SGHAT and CDR2 FQNNGV. This CDR3 has 15 amino acids. V lost 5 bases, J lost 2 bases, and 10 bases lay in between. CDR3: CASSTRGAGANVLTF. The CDR3 DNA sequence: TGTGCCAGCAGCACGCGGGGAGCTGGGGCCAACGTCCTGACTTTC.

This clonotype was observed a handful of times. The V and J genes are TRBV12-3 or TRBV12-4 and TRBJ2-3; D remains ambiguous. The CDR3 is made up of 15 amino acids. The V end was cut by 6 bases, the J end by 2 bases, with 15 bases between. The CDR3 DNA sequence: TGTGCCAGCAGCTCAGTAGGCCCGTACACAGATACGCAGTATTTT. It yields the protein CASSSVGPYTDTQYF.

This clonotype was detected a few times. The CDR3 sequence: CASSSRGRDRNTGELFF. The CDR3 coding sequence is TGCGCCAGCAGCTCACGCGGCCGGGACAGAAACACCGGGGAGCTGTTTTTT. The chain carries TRBV5-1 and TRBJ2-2, with 7 bases lining up with TRBD1. V was pared by 3 bases and J by 2 bases, with 10 bases of the junction left unmatched. Germline V gene sequence: CDR1 SGHRS, CDR2 YFSETQ. The CDR3 is made up of 17 amino acids.

The CDR3 region is CASSSVVGGQGYTF. The CDR3 region has the DNA TGTGCCAGCAGCTCCGTCGTGGGGGGGCAAGGCTACACCTTC. V and J are TRBV7-9 and TRBJ1-2, with D tentatively TRBD1 (6 bases). CDR1 SEHNR and CDR2 FQNEAQ come from the germline V gene (reference sequence). The CDR3 sequence is 14 residues long. V gave up 4 bases and J gave up 8 bases, with 17 bases separating them.

This chain links TRBV6-5 with TRBJ1-1; 7 bases fit TRBD1. Germline V CDR1 and CDR2: MNHEY, SVGAGI. The ends lost 2 bases at V and 4 bases at J; junction bases unmatched: 10. The CDR3 is 16 residues long. CDR3 nucleotides: TGTGCCAGCAGTTACCGCGGTGGAGGGGACAGCACTGAAGCTTTCTTT. It codes for CASSYRGGGDSTEAFF.

This chain links TRBV6-5 with TRBJ2-5; 7 positions agree with TRBD2. This CDR3 contains 15 residues. V lost 0 bases, J lost 7 bases, and 8 bases stayed unmatched. The germline V gene encodes CDR1 MNHEY and CDR2 SVGAGI. For the CDR3, the DNA is TGTGCCAGCAGTTACTCGGGGGGGGGTTTGGTGACCCAGTACTTC. Protein product: CASSYSGGGLVTQYF.

This chain joins TRBV7-2 and TRBJ2-2, with 9 nucleotides matching TRBD2. The germline CDR1 and CDR2 sequences are SGHTA and FQGNSA. This CDR3 is built from 15 residues. V lost 6 bases and J lost 3; bases outside the gene matches: 5. The CDR3 reads CASRSGLAYTGELFF. The CDR3 nucleotides are TGTGCCAGCAGATCGGGACTAGCCTACACCGGGGAGCTGTTTTTT.

V gene TRBV5-5 combines with J gene TRBJ1-1; D call uncertain. The germline V and J ends were trimmed by 0 bases and 7 bases, with 16 bases remaining between them. Germline assignment: CDR1 SGHKS and CDR2 YYEKEE (reference sequence). This CDR3 contains 15 residues. The CDR3 sequence is CASSLDAGYAFEAFF. CDR3 sequence (DNA): TGTGCCAGCAGCTTGGACGCAGGCTACGCTTTTGAAGCTTTCTTT. Variable domain in full (rest from reference TRBV5-5 and TRBJ1-1): DAGVTQSPTHLIKTRGQQVTLRCSPISGHKSVSWYQQVLGQGPQFIFQYYEKEERGRGNFPDRFSARQFPNYSSELNVNALLLGDSALYLCASSLDAGYAFEAFFGQGTRLTVV.

This clonotype turned up a few times. The J gene is TRBJ2-2, the V gene TRBV5-1; D ambiguous. Germline lookup yields CDR1 SGHRS and CDR2 YFSETQ. Trimming stripped 0 bases from V and 8 bases from J, with 14 bases between. The CDR3 contains 15 residues. The CDR3: CASSLELLWGGELFF. CDR3 DNA: TGCGCCAGCAGCTTGGAACTTTTGTGGGGTGGGGAGCTGTTTTTT.

There are a few counts of this clonotype. The V gene is TRBV19, the J gene TRBJ2-7, with 9 bases lining up with TRBD1. The germline V gene encodes CDR1 LNHDA and CDR2 SQIVND (reference sequence). There are 12 residues in the CDR3. This CDR3 reads CASGQGSHEQYF. CDR3 sequence (DNA): TGTGCTTCCGGACAGGGGTCCCACGAGCAGTACTTC. Drawing the rest from reference TRBV19 and TRBJ2-7, the complete variable domain is DGGITQSPKYLFRKEGQNVTLSCEQNLNHDAMYWYRQDPGQGLRLIYYSQIVNDFQKGDIAEGYSVSREKKESFPLTVTSAQKNPTAFYLCASGQGSHEQYFGPGTRLTVT.

The chain employs TRBV30 and TRBJ1-1, with a tentative D call TRBD1 (5 bases). CDR3 length: 16 residues. V lost 1 base and J 1 base, leaving 16 bases between the germline ends. Germline CDR1 and CDR2: GTSNPN and SVGIG (reference sequence). The CDR3 DNA sequence: TGTGCCTGGAGTGCGGGCCAGGGACGGGGGAACACTGAAGCTTTCTTT. Its translation is CAWSAGQGRGNTEAFF. The full variable domain, with the rest looked up from reference TRBV30 and TRBJ1-1, is SQTIHQWPATLVQPVGSPLSLECTVEGTSNPNLYWYRQAAGRGLQLLFYSVGIGQISSEVPQNLSASRPQDRQFILSSKKLLLSDSGFYLCAWSAGQGRGNTEAFFGQGTRLTVV.